This TCR beta chain was documented in a study of monozygotic twins with inflammatory bowel disease. The template-switching step introduced UMIs that carried a 6-nucleotide sample barcode. The study subjected TCRalpha and TCRbeta cDNA to two nested PCRs of approximately 16 and 10 cycles. TCRdb reanalyzed the 5' RACE reads, giving one entry per CDR3 protein sequence and no DNA. The sample has more than 85,000 distinct CDR3 sequences. Whole-study results and caveats: Comparison of concordant versus discordant twins revealed no difference in repertoire similarity, possibly due to limited power. Inverse Simpson values showed less TCRbeta diversity in IBD patients than in their healthy co-twins.

Details on this clonotype: The antigen is undetermined.

The TCR was taken from a human donor with ulcerative colitis or Crohn's disease, or a healthy co-twin of an affected twin (not recorded which). Specimen: blood.

The CDR3 is CASRPGGAGPMNTEAFF. V usage is TRBV28 and J usage is TRBJ1-1; TCRdb's D call, TRBD1, is unchecked because there is no DNA. Per germline, CDR1 MDHEN and CDR2 SYDVKM. The CDR3 is made up of 17 amino acids.